This entry features one TCR beta chain sequence. No antigen is known for it. Trimming took 3 bases from V and 5 from J, leaving 10 bases between them. The germline V gene encodes CDR1 KGHSH and CDR2 LQKENI. CDR3 length: 13 amino acids. This entry comes from a study of cytomegalovirus exposure and HLA in healthy donors. General study findings and limits: Exclusion applied to some V segments, including TRBV6-2 and TRBV6-3, as they were indistinguishable. What a later analysis showed was that several of the most significant clusters appeared linked to common viral pathogens. Reported findings show TCR beta sequences accurately forecast HLA-A and HLA-B alleles in most subjects.

Healthy individuals who donated bone marrow served as the donors. 13 Jbeta primers and 60 Vbeta primers were used for the PCR. The repertoire was sequenced with immunoSEQ multiplex PCR; TCRdb's copy has only in-frame clones and lacks some. Of about 190,000 clones listed, more than 75% are singletons. The V gene is TRBV18, the J gene TRBJ1-1; possibly TRBD1 for D (6 bases). Material for sequencing was PBMCs. This TCR came from a woman aged 18 to 35 in good health and CMV-seronegative. The CDR3: CASSPGQQTEAFF. DNA for the CDR3: TGTGCCAGCTCACCGGGACAACAGACTGAAGCTTTCTTT.